The 31 T cell receptor beta chains below come from one sample, sequenced in a study of OX40 agonist ivuxolimab in advanced cancers. Library method: the immunoSEQ multiplex PCR assay. The table was pulled from immuneACCESS by TCRdb, which kept in-frame rearrangements only. Such tables lose some clones; where checked, under half of the loss comes from unresolved V genes, and the rest has no known cause. The sample records approximately 56,000 clones, roughly four fifths of which are singletons. The top ten hold 0.69% of the sample. Sequencing used CD4+ or CD8+ T cells sorted from blood, obtained in a trial of the OX40 agonist ivuxolimab. The origin of the receptors is an adult with an advanced solid tumor such as melanoma, head and neck, liver or kidney cancer.

This clone was observed once. The chain combines TRBV10-1 with TRBJ2-2, with D hard to call. In germline, CDR1 is WNHNN, CDR2 SYGVQD (reference sequence). The CDR3 sequence is 14 residues long. V was clipped by 2 bases and J by 6 bases, with 10 bases between them. CDR3: CASSELLPPGELFF. Here the CDR3 DNA reads TGCGCCAGCAGTGAGCTACTGCCCCCCGGGGAGCTGTTTTTT.

The chain combines TRBV19 with TRBJ1-5; D possibly corresponds to TRBD1 (6 bases). This CDR3 is 16 amino acids long. Trimming pared 1 base from V and 2 bases from J, leaving 12 bases between. The germline V gene encodes CDR1 LNHDA and CDR2 SQIVND (reference sequence). CDR3: CASSIGGRTGNQPQHF. The CDR3 DNA is TGTGCCAGTAGTATAGGAGGTAGGACAGGCAATCAGCCCCAGCATTTT. The entire variable domain, with the rest obtained from reference TRBV19 and TRBJ1-5, is as follows: DGGITQSPKYLFRKEGQNVTLSCEQNLNHDAMYWYRQDPGQGLRLIYYSQIVNDFQKGDIAEGYSVSREKKESFPLTVTSAQKNPTAFYLCASSIGGRTGNQPQHFGDGTRLSIL.

This clone has a single count. The rearrangement joins TRBV5-4 to TRBJ1-2; weak D call: TRBD1 (5 bases). Germline CDR1 SGHNT, CDR2 YYREEE (reference sequence). CDR3 size: 16 residues. Trimming cost V 0 bases and J 0 bases, with 12 bases left between them. This CDR3 reads CASSLVGQGANYGYTF. CDR3 coding DNA: TGTGCCAGCAGCTTGGTTGGCCAGGGAGCTAACTATGGCTACACCTTC.

This clone occurred a few times. The chain carries TRBV6-1 and TRBJ1-5; D is unresolved. Trimming took off 0 bases at V and 9 bases at J, with 9 bases between the two ends. The CDR3 covers 13 residues. The germline V gene has CDR1 MNHNS and CDR2 SASEGT. The CDR3 loop is CASSEAIRGPQHF. The CDR3 region has the DNA TGTGCCAGCAGTGAAGCGATCCGGGGGCCCCAGCATTTT.

The chain recombines TRBV21-1 with TRBJ1-3. TRBV21-1 is a recognized pseudogene. The CDR3 length is 15 residues. The CDR3 region has the DNA TGTGCCAGCAGCAAAGTTGGGTCCTCCTCTATCACCATATATTTT. Amino acids: CASSKVGSSSITIYF.

Details on this clone: This same CDR3 is encoded by further DNA sequences in the sample. V gene TRBV6-6 combines with J gene TRBJ2-5, with no clear D. Germline CDR1 is MNHNY and CDR2 is SVGAGI (reference sequence). The V and J ends lost 0 bases and 5 bases respectively, with 4 bases between them. CDR3 length equals 12 residues. The CDR3 loop reads CASSYSTETQYF. DNA of the CDR3: TGTGCCAGCAGTTACTCGACCGAGACCCAGTACTTC.

This clone was seen only once. The chain couples TRBV5-1 to TRBJ2-7; D perhaps matches TRBD2 (6 bases). V lost 5 bases, J lost 6 bases, and 12 bases lay in between. The CDR3 loop spans 12 amino acids. Germline CDR1 reads SGHRS; CDR2 reads YFSETQ. The CDR3 nucleotides are TGCGCCAGCAGACCGACTAGGGGCGAGCAGTACTTC. Residues: CASRPTRGEQYF. The full variable domain, its missing parts supplied by reference TRBV5-1 and TRBJ2-7, is KAGVTQTPRYLIKTRGQQVTLSCSPISGHRSVSWYQQTPGQGLQFLFEYFSETQRNKGNFPGRFSGRQFSNSRSEMNVSTLELGDSALYLCASRPTRGEQYFGPGTRLTVT.

The genes are TRBV19 and TRBJ2-6, with a possible D match to TRBD2 (5 bases). The V gene's germline CDR1 is LNHDA and CDR2 SQIVND (reference sequence). V dropped 0 bases and J dropped 0 bases, with 9 bases sitting between them. This CDR3 contains 17 residues. In DNA, the CDR3 is TGTGCCAGTAGTATAGATCGGGGAAGCTCTGGGGCCAACGTCCTGACTTTC. Translated, it gives CASSIDRGSSGANVLTF.

This chain links TRBV4-2 with TRBJ1-3; D is unresolved. The CDR3 loop spans 17 amino acids. Germline CDR1 is LGHNA and CDR2 is YNFKEQ. V was trimmed by 0 bases and J by 0 bases, leaving 12 bases between them. The CDR3 loop reads CASSQDPPGTSGNTIYF. CDR3 DNA sequence: TGTGCCAGCAGCCAAGATCCCCCAGGCACCTCTGGAAACACCATATATTTT.

The CDR3, as DNA: TGTGCCAGCAGCTTACAGCGGACCAACAGAGGGGCCGAGCAGTACTTC. It translates to CASSLQRTNRGAEQYF. This chain links TRBV5-6 with TRBJ2-7; D may match TRBD1 or TRBD2 (5 bases each). The V and J ends lost 2 bases and 6 bases respectively, with 21 bases between them. The CDR3 consists of 16 residues. Per the germline V gene, CDR1 is SGHDT and CDR2 is YYEEEE. Supplemented by reference TRBV5-6 and TRBJ2-7, the full variable domain reads DAGVTQSPTHLIKTRGQQVTLRCSPKSGHDTVSWYQQALGQGPQFIFQYYEEEERQRGNFPDRFSGHQFPNYSSELNVNALLLGDSALYLCASSLQRTNRGAEQYFGPGTRLTVT.

V gene TRBV5-1 combines with J gene TRBJ2-2; D is uncertain. V was shortened by 3 bases and J by 2 bases, with 11 bases between the two germline ends. This CDR3 spans 15 amino acids. Looked up from germline, CDR1 is SGHRS and CDR2 is YFSETQ. The CDR3 here is CASSSARVNTGELFF. The CDR3 coding sequence is TGCGCCAGCAGCTCCGCCCGGGTTAACACCGGGGAGCTGTTTTTT.

This clone was counted a few times. The chain couples TRBV5-4 to TRBJ2-7; no clear D. Trimming removed 4 bases at V and 3 bases at J, with 8 bases between. The germline gives CDR1 SGHNT, CDR2 YYREEE (reference sequence). CDR3 size: 12 residues. The CDR3 loop is CASSLASYEQYF. DNA for the CDR3: TGTGCCAGCAGCCTGGCCAGCTACGAGCAGTACTTC.

The V gene is TRBV5-1, the J gene TRBJ1-2; unclear D gene. Germline loops: CDR1 SGHRS, CDR2 YFSETQ. The CDR3 extends over 13 amino acids. The V end was cut by 1 base, the J end by 5 bases, with 9 bases between. The CDR3 bases are TGCGCCAGCAGCTTGTTGGCAGATTATGGCTACACCTTC. Translated: CASSLLADYGYTF. Supplemented by reference TRBV5-1 and TRBJ1-2, the full variable domain reads KAGVTQTPRYLIKTRGQQVTLSCSPISGHRSVSWYQQTPGQGLQFLFEYFSETQRNKGNFPGRFSGRQFSNSRSEMNVSTLELGDSALYLCASSLLADYGYTFGSGTRLTVV.

The chain couples TRBV15 to TRBJ2-5; no reliable D call. Trimming pared 8 bases from V and 1 base from J, leaving 17 bases between. This CDR3 has 15 residues. Germline V gives CDR1 LNHNV, CDR2 YYDKDF (reference sequence). The CDR3: CATRTRTGSQETQYF. Here the CDR3 DNA reads TGTGCCACCCGGACCCGGACGGGTAGCCAAGAGACCCAGTACTTC.

This clone was detected once. The CDR3 loop is CASSLQDNSPLHF. CDR3 coding DNA: TGTGCCAGTAGTCTTCAGGATAATTCACCCCTCCACTTT. V usage is TRBV19 and J usage is TRBJ1-6, with no clear D. Per germline, CDR1 LNHDA and CDR2 SQIVND (reference sequence). This CDR3 has 13 residues. V lost 5 bases and J 5 bases, leaving 7 bases between the germline ends. The whole variable domain, filled in from reference TRBV19 and TRBJ1-6, reads DGGITQSPKYLFRKEGQNVTLSCEQNLNHDAMYWYRQDPGQGLRLIYYSQIVNDFQKGDIAEGYSVSREKKESFPLTVTSAQKNPTAFYLCASSLQDNSPLHFGNGTRLTVT.

The chain recombines TRBV5-8 with TRBJ1-2; 7 bases align to TRBD1. In germline, CDR1 is SGHTS, CDR2 YDEGEE. V trimming: 4 bases; J trimming: 1 base; junction bases outside the gene matches: 4. This CDR3 has 14 amino acids. The CDR3: CASSPDRVNYGYTF. The DNA for the CDR3 is TGTGCCAGCAGCCCCGACAGGGTTAACTATGGCTACACCTTC.

V and J are TRBV6-5 and TRBJ1-3; no firm D call. This CDR3 spans 15 amino acids. The germline V gene has CDR1 MNHEY and CDR2 SVGAGI. Trimming took off 4 bases at V and 2 bases at J, with 12 bases between the two ends. CDR3 coding DNA: TGTGCCAGCAGTTCCCTACACTCTGCTGGAAACACCATATATTTT. This codes for CASSSLHSAGNTIYF.

The chain has TRBV5-6 and TRBJ1-5; D possibly corresponds to TRBD1 (5 bases). CDR1 is SGHDT and CDR2 is YYEEEE in the germline V gene. The V end lost 3 bases, the J end lost 2 bases, and 12 bases lay between the germline ends. This CDR3 comprises 15 residues. The CDR3 DNA is TGTGCCAGCAGCTCCCAGGGAAGTGGCAATCAGCCCCAGCATTTT. Translated, it gives CASSSQGSGNQPQHF.

V gene TRBV27 combines with J gene TRBJ1-1, with D possibly TRBD1 on 5 matching bases. Germline CDR1 and CDR2: MNHEY and SMNVEV (reference sequence). This CDR3 has 17 residues. Deletions cut 6 bases from V and 6 bases from J, with 26 bases between. Here the CDR3 DNA reads TGTGCCAGCAGGTGTCAACCCTACAAGGGGTGGTCCGCTGAAGCTTTCTTT. It encodes CASRCQPYKGWSAEAFF.

The chain links TRBV6-1 to TRBJ1-2; D gene uncertain. V lost 8 bases and J lost 4, with 11 bases in between. This CDR3 has 12 residues. Germline CDR1 is MNHNS and CDR2 is SASEGT. CDR3 residues: CASSRGVYGYTF. The CDR3 bases are TGTGCCAGCTCGCGTGGAGTCTATGGCTACACCTTC.

V usage is TRBV12-5 and J usage is TRBJ2-7; D remains unclear. Germline V CDR1 and CDR2: LGHNT, FRNRAP. The length of the CDR3 is 11 residues. Between the trimmed V and J ends, which lost 6 bases and 4 bases, there was a span of 7 bases. The CDR3 DNA sequence: TGTGCTAGTGGAAATTATTACGAGCAGTACTTC. It is translated as CASGNYYEQYF.

This clone was detected only a few times. The gene calls are TRBV7-9 and TRBJ2-7; weak D call: TRBD1 (5 bases). This CDR3 contains 15 residues. Trimming pared 6 bases from V and 0 bases from J, leaving 15 bases between. Germline V gene sequence: CDR1 SEHNR, CDR2 FQNEAQ (reference sequence). DNA for the CDR3: TGTGCCAGCAGTCCCTCCTTAGGGGTCTCCTACGAGCAGTACTTC. Protein: CASSPSLGVSYEQYF.

The V and J genes are TRBV6-6 and TRBJ1-2; D is unclear. Trimming left V 10 bases short and J 7 bases short, with 13 bases between. The germline gives CDR1 MNHNY, CDR2 SVGAGI (reference sequence). The CDR3 extends over 11 amino acids. CDR3 in amino acids: CATTVGSGYTF. DNA for the CDR3: TGTGCCACTACCGTGGGGTCTGGCTACACCTTC.

The V and J genes are TRBV18 and TRBJ2-5, with 10 bases fitting TRBD1. The V segment lost 4 bases and the J segment 3 bases; nucleotides outside the gene matches: 5. The CDR3 sequence is 15 residues long. The V gene's germline CDR1 is KGHSH and CDR2 LQKENI. CDR3: CASSRGQGTEETQYF. The CDR3 DNA sequence: TGTGCCAGCTCACGGGGACAGGGGACAGAAGAGACCCAGTACTTC.

The CDR3 reads CASSLRTDSSYNEQFF. The DNA of the CDR3 is TGTGCCAGCAGCTTACGGACAGATAGCTCCTACAATGAGCAGTTCTTC. This rearrangement joins TRBV7-6 to TRBJ2-1; possible D gene TRBD1, 6 bases. CDR1 is SGHVS and CDR2 is FNYEAQ in the germline V gene. V lost 2 bases, J lost 0 bases, and 11 bases lay in between. There are 16 residues in the CDR3.

There are a few counts of this clone. The rearrangement uses TRBV2 and TRBJ2-2; D call uncertain. Trimming shortened V by 7 bases and J by 0 bases, and 6 bases separated the two germline ends. The CDR3 consists of 13 residues. Germline lookup yields CDR1 SNHLY and CDR2 FYNNEI. CDR3 protein: CASTQTNTGELFF. The CDR3 DNA sequence: TGTGCCAGCACGCAGACGAACACCGGGGAGCTGTTTTTT.

This clone was seen just once. The chain employs TRBV4-1 and TRBJ2-6, with a tentative D call TRBD1 (5 bases). Germline CDR1 reads MGHRA; CDR2 reads YSYEKL. Trimming took off 3 bases at V and 1 base at J, with 16 bases between the two ends. This CDR3 has 18 amino acids. The CDR3 here is CASSHRALRGSGANVLTF. DNA of the CDR3: TGCGCCAGCAGCCATAGGGCGCTTAGGGGATCTGGGGCCAACGTCCTGACTTTC.

This chain connects TRBV10-3 to TRBJ2-1, with D unclear. V lost 3 bases and J 6 bases, leaving 15 bases between the germline ends. The CDR3 spans 15 residues. Germline values: CDR1 ENHRY, CDR2 SYGVKD. CDR3 DNA: TGTGCCATCAGTGAACCAGTTGTGGGTCGCAATGAGCAGTTCTTC. Protein product: CAISEPVVGRNEQFF.

This sequence joins TRBV5-6 and TRBJ1-1; D is undetermined. Germline loops: CDR1 SGHDT, CDR2 YYEEEE. The CDR3 runs 13 residues. Trimming stripped 0 bases from V and 1 base from J, with 4 bases between. The CDR3 here is CASSLGANTEAFF. Written as DNA, the CDR3 is TGTGCCAGCAGCTTGGGAGCGAACACTGAAGCTTTCTTT.

The chain couples TRBV2 to TRBJ2-7, with a tentative D call TRBD2 (5 bases). V dropped 6 bases and J dropped 7 bases, with 16 bases sitting between them. Germline V gene data show CDR1 as SNHLY and CDR2 as FYNNEI. There are 13 residues in the CDR3. The CDR3 DNA reads TGTGCCAGCAGGAACCGGGAAAATGGGGAGCAGTACTTC. Translated: CASRNRENGEQYF.

The chain has TRBV28 and TRBJ1-2; 7 positions match TRBD1. The ends lost 2 bases at V and 2 bases at J; junction bases unmatched: 8. The CDR3 is 16 residues long. Germline V gives CDR1 MDHEN, CDR2 SYDVKM. The CDR3 here is CASSLGAGGKNYGYTF. Written as DNA, the CDR3 is TGTGCCAGCAGTTTAGGAGCAGGGGGTAAGAACTATGGCTACACCTTC.